The next 13 T cell receptor beta chains were all read from a single sample in a study of shared clonotypes between healthy human individuals. Method: immunoSEQ multiplex PCR; TCRdb's copy keeps in-frame clones and lacks some. The table has approximately 440,000 clones, roughly three quarters seen once. The sequenced sample consisted of PBMCs. These receptors all stem from a woman in her thirties or forties in good health. Some clones in this sample may be carry-over from other donors' samples.

This chain uses TRBV13 with TRBJ2-3, with D unresolved. The ends were cut back, 5 bases at V and 0 bases at J, with 6 bases in the middle. Per the germline V gene, CDR1 is PRHDT and CDR2 is FYEKMQ (reference sequence). The CDR3 has 13 residues. The CDR3 coding sequence is TGTGCCAGCAGCCCCGGAAGCACAGATACGCAGTATTTT. This codes for CASSPGSTDTQYF. Full variable domain (rest looked up from reference TRBV13 and TRBJ2-3): AAGVIQSPRHLIKEKRETATLKCYPIPRHDTVYWYQQGPGQDPQFLISFYEKMQSDKGSIPDRFSAQQFSDYHSELNMSSLELGDSALYFCASSPGSTDTQYFGPGTRLTVL.

The V and J genes are TRBV18 and TRBJ1-3; no firm D call. Trimming left V 4 bases short and J 1 base short, with 11 bases between. The CDR3 is made up of 15 amino acids. Germline V gene data show CDR1 as KGHSH and CDR2 as LQKENI. The CDR3 spells CASSQSGPSGNTIYF. CDR3 in DNA: TGTGCCAGCTCACAGTCCGGACCATCTGGAAACACCATATATTTT.

On this clone: The same CDR3 is also encoded by other DNA sequences in this sample. CDR3 bases: TGTGCCACCAGCAGAGATGGCGGGAACACCGGGGAGCTGTTTTTT. Translating gives CATSRDGGNTGELFF. The V and J genes are TRBV15 and TRBJ2-2; D ambiguous. Trimming cost V 0 bases and J 1 base, with 6 bases left between them. Germline-derived CDR1 and CDR2 are LNHNV and YYDKDF (reference sequence). This CDR3 region has 15 residues.

Worth noting for this clone: A much larger clone differs by one base, so this may be a read error. The V call is TRBV9, the J call TRBJ2-7, with 9 bases that match TRBD1. The germline gives CDR1 SGDLS, CDR2 YYNGEE. The length of the CDR3 is 14 residues. With 4 bases clipped from V and 2 bases from J, the junction kept 4 bases outside the gene matches. This CDR3 is CASSSGQGTYEQYF. CDR3 nucleotide sequence: TGTGCCAGCAGCTCCGGACAGGGGACCTACGAGCAGTACTTC. Using reference TRBV9 and TRBJ2-7 for the parts outside the CDR3, the full variable domain is DSGVTQTPKHLITATGQRVTLRCSPRSGDLSVYWYQQSLDQGLQFLIQYYNGEERAKGNILERFSAQQFPDLHSELNLSSLELGDSALYFCASSSGQGTYEQYFGPGTRLTVT.

In the case of this clone: At one boundary the junction diverges from the germline segment, which might be a read error. V and J are TRBV18 and TRBJ2-7; TRBD2 matches 8 bases. CDR3 size: 14 residues. CDR1 KGHSH and CDR2 LQKENI come from the germline V gene. Here the CDR3 reads CASPPPGGGGEQYF. The CDR3 DNA is TGTGCCAGCCCACCACCGGGAGGGGGGGGCGAGCAGTACTTC.

This chain connects TRBV4-2 to TRBJ1-5; D uncertain. This CDR3 contains 15 residues. V lost 0 bases to trimming and J lost 2 bases, with 8 bases between them. The germline V gene has CDR1 LGHNA and CDR2 YNFKEQ. As DNA, the CDR3 is TGTGCCAGCAGCCAAGAAGGCAGACGCAATCAGCCCCAGCATTTT. Amino acid sequence: CASSQEGRRNQPQHF.

This clone turned up a few times. The V gene is TRBV28, the J gene TRBJ1-1; D ambiguous. Germline V gene data show CDR1 as MDHEN and CDR2 as SYDVKM. This CDR3 contains 9 residues. CDR3 sequence reads: CLMNTEAFF. CDR3 in DNA: TGTCTCATGAACACTGAAGCTTTCTTT.

The chain has TRBV27 and TRBJ2-6, with a weak D call TRBD1 (6 bases). V gave up 4 bases and J gave up 3 bases, with 13 bases separating them. The length of the CDR3 is 16 residues. In germline, CDR1 is MNHEY, CDR2 SMNVEV (reference sequence). The CDR3 sequence: CASSSGQLDGANVLTF. CDR3 sequence (DNA): TGTGCCAGCAGTTCCGGACAGTTAGATGGGGCCAACGTCCTGACTTTC.

This clone came up once. This chain uses TRBV2 with TRBJ2-1; 13 nucleotides match TRBD2. The CDR3 runs 18 residues. Trimming took 7 bases from V and 6 from J; bases not matched to a gene: 15. In germline, CDR1 is SNHLY, CDR2 FYNNEI. CDR3 protein: CASTRSGTSGIPCNEQFF. The CDR3 DNA sequence: TGTGCCAGCACCCGATCCGGGACTAGCGGGATCCCTTGCAATGAGCAGTTCTTC.

Comment on this clone: A far larger clone is a single base away, which makes a read error likely. Other DNA sequences of this sample code for an identical CDR3. The rearrangement uses TRBV5-6 and TRBJ1-5; tentatively, D is TRBD1 (5 bases). The germline gives CDR1 SGHDT, CDR2 YYEEEE. The CDR3 extends over 14 amino acids. The V end was cut by 4 bases, the J end by 7 bases, with 15 bases between. CDR3 in amino acids: CASSLGPGEQPQHF. CDR3 nucleotides: TGTGCCAGCAGCCTGGGGCCGGGAGAACAGCCCCAGCATTTT.

A word on this clone: Without the conserved terminal phenylalanine or tryptophan, this CDR3 likely stems from a read error. The chain recombines TRBV2 with TRBJ1-5; unclear D gene. The length of the CDR3 is 12 residues. Deletions cut 2 bases from V and 9 bases from J, with 8 bases between. Looked up from germline, CDR1 is SNHLY and CDR2 is FYNNEI. The CDR3 is CASSEISGPQHS. CDR3 nucleotide sequence: TGTGCCAGCAGTGAAATTTCCGGGCCCCAGCATTCT.

The V and J genes are TRBV5-1 and TRBJ1-1; no clear D. The CDR3 has 14 amino acids. V lost 0 bases to trimming and J lost 9 bases, with 15 bases between them. Looked up from germline, CDR1 is SGHRS and CDR2 is YFSETQ. Here the CDR3 reads CASSLGQDPGKAFF. CDR3 in DNA: TGCGCCAGCAGCTTGGGGCAGGACCCGGGAAAAGCTTTCTTT.

There are a few counts of this clone. The genes are TRBV5-4 and TRBJ2-2; 9 bases map to TRBD1. Trimming cost V 3 bases and J 1 base; bases outside gene matches: 7. From germline, CDR1 is SGHNT and CDR2 YYREEE (reference sequence). There are 17 residues in the CDR3. The CDR3, as DNA: TGTGCCAGCAGCTCCCCTGACAGGGGGATGAACACCGGGGAGCTGTTTTTT. Translation: CASSSPDRGMNTGELFF.